This TCR beta chain was identified in a study of T-cell reconstitution after alpha-beta-depleted transplantation in children. Study observations and caveats: Surviving thymic progenitors and recipient T cells were the source of high TCRbeta diversity at day 60 in some patients. At the one-year point after transplant, T-cell counts and TCRbeta diversity were found to come mostly from T cells that had been newly produced. Expanded graft clones, several hundred of them, were reportedly the source of alpha-beta T cells about two months after transplant.

The library targeted TCRbeta and was prepared with unique molecular identifiers. TCRdb independently ran MiXCR on the PCR reads; one entry per CDR3 protein. The sample carries fewer than 550,000 distinct CDR3 sequences, roughly a tenth recorded once. This CDR3 has 15 residues. The germline CDR1 and CDR2 sequences are SEHNR and FQNEAQ (reference sequence). With V trimmed by 4 bases and J by 0 bases, 3 bases remained unmatched. This clonotype was seen at least ten times. Its antigen remains unidentified. The V and J genes are TRBV7-9 and TRBJ2-7, with 10 bases that match TRBD2. The sequencing here drew on PBMCs, taken before TCRalphabeta/CD19-depleted stem cell transplant. This TCR was recovered from a child aged 2 to 10 with inherited bone marrow failure, due to receive a stem cell transplant. CDR3 DNA: TGTGCCAGCAGCTGGGGACTAGCGTCCTCCTACGAGCAGTACTTC. Its protein is CASSWGLASSYEQYF.